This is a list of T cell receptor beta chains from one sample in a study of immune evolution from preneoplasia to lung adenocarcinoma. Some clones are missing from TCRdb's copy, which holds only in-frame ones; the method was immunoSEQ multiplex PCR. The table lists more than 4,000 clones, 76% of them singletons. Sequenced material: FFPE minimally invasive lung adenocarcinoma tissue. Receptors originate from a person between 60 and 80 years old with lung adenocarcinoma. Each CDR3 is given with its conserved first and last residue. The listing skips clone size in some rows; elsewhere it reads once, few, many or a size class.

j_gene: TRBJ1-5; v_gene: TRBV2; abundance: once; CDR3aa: CASSVGTGSNQPQHF
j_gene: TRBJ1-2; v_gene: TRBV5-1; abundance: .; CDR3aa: CASRPGQGGGYTF
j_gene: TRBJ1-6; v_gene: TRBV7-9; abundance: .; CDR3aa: CASSLVQGGSPLHF
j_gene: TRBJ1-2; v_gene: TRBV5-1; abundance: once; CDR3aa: CASSLPGPPGYTF
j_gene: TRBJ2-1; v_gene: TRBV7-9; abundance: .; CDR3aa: CASTRTGAPNEQFF
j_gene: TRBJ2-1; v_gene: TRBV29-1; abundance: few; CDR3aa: CSVDRGQGVIDEQFF
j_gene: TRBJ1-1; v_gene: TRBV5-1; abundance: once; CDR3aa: CASSLVGGGGTEAFF
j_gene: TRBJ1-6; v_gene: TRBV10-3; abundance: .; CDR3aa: CAIRTGQGFGSPLHF
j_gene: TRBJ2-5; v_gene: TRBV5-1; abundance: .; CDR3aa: CASNARAEQETQYF
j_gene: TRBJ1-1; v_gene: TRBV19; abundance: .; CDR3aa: CASSINRGTEAFF
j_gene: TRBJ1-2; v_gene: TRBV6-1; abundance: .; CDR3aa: CASSVTEVTGKNYGYTF
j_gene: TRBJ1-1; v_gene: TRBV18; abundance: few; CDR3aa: CASSLTTEVETEAFF
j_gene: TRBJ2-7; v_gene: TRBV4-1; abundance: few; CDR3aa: CASSQEARTKTYEQYF
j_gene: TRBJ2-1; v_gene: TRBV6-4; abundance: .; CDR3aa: CASSDSKTSGGADEQFF
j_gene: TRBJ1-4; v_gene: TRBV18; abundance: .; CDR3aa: CASSRQGAPNEKLFF
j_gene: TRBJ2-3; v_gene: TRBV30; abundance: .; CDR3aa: CAWSDYRWGGHDTQYF
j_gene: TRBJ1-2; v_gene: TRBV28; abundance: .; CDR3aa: CASILGGQGGGYTF
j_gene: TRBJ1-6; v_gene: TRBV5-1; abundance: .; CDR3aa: CASSWGQGNSPLHF
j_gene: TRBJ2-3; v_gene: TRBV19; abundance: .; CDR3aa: CASSIVGLTDTQYF
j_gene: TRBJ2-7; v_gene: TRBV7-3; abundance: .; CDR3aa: CASSPGEQYF
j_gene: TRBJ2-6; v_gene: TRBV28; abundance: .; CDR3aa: CASRPRAGRLQLSGANVLTF
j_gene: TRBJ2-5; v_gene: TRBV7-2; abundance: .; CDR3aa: CASRRTGVETQYF
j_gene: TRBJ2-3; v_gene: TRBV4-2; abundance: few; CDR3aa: CASSQGQGASTDTQYF
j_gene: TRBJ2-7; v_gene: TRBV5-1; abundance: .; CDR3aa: CASSNRQGFNEQYF
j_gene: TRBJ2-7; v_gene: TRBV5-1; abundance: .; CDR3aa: CASSLVQFDYEQYF
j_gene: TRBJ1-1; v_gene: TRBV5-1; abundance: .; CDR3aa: CASSYRQYTEAFF
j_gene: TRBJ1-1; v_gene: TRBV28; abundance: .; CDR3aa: CASSPGDIGGYTEAFF
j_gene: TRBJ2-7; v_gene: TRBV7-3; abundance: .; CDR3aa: CASSRDENYEQYF
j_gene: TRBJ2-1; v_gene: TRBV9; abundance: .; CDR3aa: CASSVVDFNNEQFF
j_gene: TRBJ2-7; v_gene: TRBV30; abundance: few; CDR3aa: CAWSVLAGGEQYF
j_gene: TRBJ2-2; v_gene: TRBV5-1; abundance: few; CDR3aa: CATSPGGQTGELFF
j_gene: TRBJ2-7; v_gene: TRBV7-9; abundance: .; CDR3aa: CASSLAGGAGTGTREQYF
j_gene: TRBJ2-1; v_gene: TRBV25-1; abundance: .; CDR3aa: CASSIGGPSYNEQFF
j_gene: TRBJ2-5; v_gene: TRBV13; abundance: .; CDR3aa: CASSLVGKETQYF
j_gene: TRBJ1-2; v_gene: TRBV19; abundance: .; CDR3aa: CASSIAGGVYGYTF
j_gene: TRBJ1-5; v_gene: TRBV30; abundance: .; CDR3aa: CAWSSGQGNGNQPQHF
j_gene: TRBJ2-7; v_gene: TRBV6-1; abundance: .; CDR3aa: CASGRGGVNEQYF
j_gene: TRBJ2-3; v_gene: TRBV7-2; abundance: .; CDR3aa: CASSLFSTSTDTQYF
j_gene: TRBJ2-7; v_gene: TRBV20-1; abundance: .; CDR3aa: CGGQKDYEQYF
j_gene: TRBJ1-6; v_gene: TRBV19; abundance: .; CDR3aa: CASSNPHIYSPLHF
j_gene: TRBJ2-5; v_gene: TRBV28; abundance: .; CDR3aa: CASTYGRRETQYF
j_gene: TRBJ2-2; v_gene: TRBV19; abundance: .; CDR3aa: CASTPAAISITGELFF
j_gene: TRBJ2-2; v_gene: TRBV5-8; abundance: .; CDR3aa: CASRFRSGANTGELFF
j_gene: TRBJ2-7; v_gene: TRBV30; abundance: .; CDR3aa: CAQRATGSYEQYF
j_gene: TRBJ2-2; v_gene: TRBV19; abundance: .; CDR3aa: CASSRQGAIGGELFF
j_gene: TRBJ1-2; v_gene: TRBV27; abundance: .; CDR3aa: CASLKAGTGGYTF
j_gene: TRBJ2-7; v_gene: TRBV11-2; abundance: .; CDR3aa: CASSQGGNEQYF
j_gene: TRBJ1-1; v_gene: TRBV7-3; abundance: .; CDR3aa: CASRRTGDTEAFF
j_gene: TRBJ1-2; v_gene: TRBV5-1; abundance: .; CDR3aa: CASKPTTGVVGYTF
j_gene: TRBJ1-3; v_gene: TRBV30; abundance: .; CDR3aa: CAWSFGQYGNTIYF
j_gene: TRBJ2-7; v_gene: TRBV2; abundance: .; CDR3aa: CASSKYRGLYEQYF
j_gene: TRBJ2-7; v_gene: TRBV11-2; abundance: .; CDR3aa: CASSLEVGPYEQYF
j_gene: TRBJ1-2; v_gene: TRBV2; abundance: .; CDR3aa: CASRRDSSYGYTF
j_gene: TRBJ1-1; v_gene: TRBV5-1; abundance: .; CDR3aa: CASRYAPGQMNTEAFF
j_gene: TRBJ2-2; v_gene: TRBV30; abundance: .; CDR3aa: CAWSEFHNTGELFF
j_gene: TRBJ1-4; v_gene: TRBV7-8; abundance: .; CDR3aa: CQTTLRGGANEKLFF
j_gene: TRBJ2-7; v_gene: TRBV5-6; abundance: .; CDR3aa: CASSLARGDEQYF